Below, 18 T cell receptor beta chains from the same sample are listed, as sequenced in a study of blood T cell repertoires in COVID-19. Profiling relied on immunoSEQ multiplex PCR, and the TCRdb table lists in-frame clones only, not all of them. The table has over 60,000 clones, over 75% seen once. The sequenced sample consisted of peripheral blood. These receptors were obtained from a human donor in a cohort sampled during active COVID-19.

The rearrangement links TRBV7-2 to TRBJ2-2, with TRBD2 identical over 7 bases. Per the germline V gene, CDR1 is SGHTA and CDR2 is FQGNSA. CDR3 size: 15 residues. Trimming removed 5 bases from V and 2 bases from J; junction bases left unmatched: 5. Here the CDR3 reads CASSPTSLNTGELFF. DNA for the CDR3: TGTGCCAGCAGCCCGACTAGCTTAAACACCGGGGAGCTGTTTTTT.

This chain uses TRBV10-3 with TRBJ2-4; 11 nucleotides match TRBD2. The CDR3 extends over 16 amino acids. CDR1 and CDR2 (germline): ENHRY, SYGVKD. V gave up 4 bases and J gave up 0 bases; unmatched junction bases: 2. The CDR3, as DNA: TGTGCCATCAGTGTTGGGACTAGCGGAGCCAAAAACATTCAGTACTTC. Residues: CAISVGTSGAKNIQYF.

The chain couples TRBV5-4 to TRBJ1-1, with a possible D match to TRBD1 (6 bases). V was shortened by 0 bases and J by 1 base, with 13 bases between the two germline ends. CDR1 is SGHNT and CDR2 is YYREEE in the germline V gene (reference sequence). This CDR3 contains 16 residues. This CDR3 reads CASSLGGRRANTEAFF. The CDR3 nucleotides are TGTGCCAGCAGCTTGGGGGGGCGCAGGGCGAACACTGAAGCTTTCTTT.

This clone has a handful of counts. The chain has TRBV6-5 and TRBJ2-7, with 10 bases identical to TRBD1. Looked up from germline, CDR1 is MNHEY and CDR2 is SVGAGI. V gave up 5 bases and J gave up 9 bases; unmatched junction bases: 10. The CDR3 totals 14 residues. The CDR3 protein is CASSTTDRGRVQYF. The CDR3 nucleotides read TGTGCCAGCAGTACAACTGACAGGGGGCGGGTGCAGTACTTC.

This clone has just one count. The chain links TRBV9 to TRBJ2-5, with a tentative D call TRBD1 (6 bases). Trimming pared 1 base from V and 2 bases from J, leaving 15 bases between. CDR3 size: 16 residues. Germline V gene data show CDR1 as SGDLS and CDR2 as YYNGEE. The CDR3 region is CASSVYAGATQETQYF. In DNA form, the CDR3 reads TGTGCCAGCAGCGTATACGCAGGGGCGACACAAGAGACCCAGTACTTC.

This chain joins TRBV19 and TRBJ1-1, with D possibly matching TRBD1 (6 bases). Germline assignment: CDR1 LNHDA and CDR2 SQIVND (reference sequence). Trimming left V 7 bases short and J 1 base short, with 13 bases between. The length of the CDR3 is 14 residues. Written as DNA, the CDR3 is TGTGCCAGTACTTCGAGCAGGGGGAACACTGAAGCTTTCTTT. This translates into CASTSSRGNTEAFF.

The CDR3 DNA reads TGTGCCAGCAGAGAGGGAGCTGCAAGACTGTTTTTT. This encodes CASREGAARLFF. V usage is TRBV2 and J usage is TRBJ1-4; D not certain. The germline V gene encodes CDR1 SNHLY and CDR2 FYNNEI. This CDR3 is 12 amino acids long. Trimming cost V 6 bases and J 13 bases, with 15 bases left between them.

This clone came up a few times. The rearrangement uses TRBV7-2 and TRBJ2-7; D perhaps matches TRBD2 (6 bases). V was clipped by 1 base and J by 7 bases, with 17 bases between them. CDR3 length: 15 amino acids. Germline CDR1 and CDR2: SGHTA and FQGNSA. CDR3 bases: TGTGCCAGCAGCTTAGGAACAGGCCGCCGGGAGGAGCAGTACTTC. Translation gives CASSLGTGRREEQYF.

J is TRBJ1-2 and V is TRBV28; D is unclear. CDR3 size: 11 residues. Per the germline V gene, CDR1 is MDHEN and CDR2 is SYDVKM. V dropped 8 bases and J dropped 2 bases, with 6 bases sitting between them. CDR3 sequence: CASSRNYGYTF. The CDR3 coding sequence is TGTGCCAGCTCTCGGAACTATGGCTACACCTTC.

This clone was detected once. V is TRBV23-1 and J is TRBJ2-2, with a possible D match to TRBD1 (5 bases). TRBV23-1 is identified as an open reading frame with a role that is uncertain. The V end lost 3 bases, the J end lost 4 bases, and 15 bases lay between the germline ends. This CDR3 comprises 16 residues. DNA for the CDR3: TGCGCCAGCAGTCATGGGGCAGGAACAAGCACCGGGGAGCTGTTTTTT. Protein sequence: CASSHGAGTSTGELFF.

This clone showed up just once. The genes are TRBV7-9 and TRBJ2-5; the D gene is possibly TRBD2 (7 bases). The V and J ends lost 7 bases and 2 bases respectively, with 11 bases between them. The CDR3 consists of 13 residues. The germline V gene encodes CDR1 SEHNR and CDR2 FQNEAQ (reference sequence). Here the CDR3 reads CASTKGGQETQYF. The CDR3 DNA is TGTGCCAGCACCAAGGGGGGGCAAGAGACCCAGTACTTC. The full variable domain, its missing parts supplied by reference TRBV7-9 and TRBJ2-5, is DTGVSQNPRHKITKRGQNVTFRCDPISEHNRLYWYRQTLGQGPEFLTYFQNEAQLEKSRLLSDRFSAERPKGSFSTLEIQRTEQGDSAMYLCASTKGGQETQYFGPGTRLLVL.

This clone was counted a single time. The rearrangement joins TRBV3-1 (or the pseudogene TRBV3-2) to TRBJ2-3, with D hard to call. The germline gives CDR1 LGHDT, CDR2 YNNKEL (reference sequence). CDR3 length: 14 residues. The V end lost 3 bases, the J end lost 2 bases, and 9 bases lay between the germline ends. The CDR3 protein is CASSHLLDTDTQYF. The CDR3 DNA reads as TGTGCCAGCAGCCACTTGCTAGACACAGATACGCAGTATTTT.

The rearrangement uses TRBV6-2 or TRBV6-3 and TRBJ2-7; the match to TRBD2 covers 10 bases. V was clipped by 5 bases and J by 4 bases; unmatched bases: 8. The CDR3 has 15 amino acids. The V gene's germline CDR1 is MNHEY and CDR2 SVGEGT. CDR3 in amino acids: CASSQTLAGSYEQYF. The CDR3 DNA follows: TGTGCCAGCAGTCAAACACTAGCGGGAAGTTACGAGCAGTACTTC.

The rearrangement uses TRBV11-3 and TRBJ2-1; TRBD1 agrees at 11 bases. The CDR3 has 15 amino acids. The trim removed 5 bases at V and 4 bases at J, leaving 4 bases unmatched. Germline CDR1 and CDR2: SGHNT and YENEEA. CDR3: CASSRGTGGYNEQFF. CDR3 DNA: TGTGCCAGCAGCCGAGGGACAGGGGGTTACAATGAGCAGTTCTTC.

The chain is built from TRBV6-4 and TRBJ1-1, with D possibly TRBD1 on 5 matching bases. The V end lost 5 bases, the J end lost 4 bases, and 11 bases lay between the germline ends. The germline CDR1 and CDR2 sequences are MRHNA and SNTAGT. The CDR3 runs to 13 residues. The CDR3 reads CASSQGRGTEAFF. DNA of the CDR3: TGTGCCAGCAGTCAGGGTCGTGGCACTGAAGCTTTCTTT.

The chain combines TRBV3-1 (or the pseudogene TRBV3-2) with TRBJ2-5; 11 nucleotides line up with TRBD2. CDR3 length: 17 amino acids. V lost 4 bases to trimming and J lost 1 base; unmatched junction nucleotides: 8. The V gene's germline CDR1 is LGHDT and CDR2 YNNKEL (reference sequence). The CDR3 sequence: CASSRERGLAGQETQYF. The DNA for the CDR3 is TGTGCCAGCAGCCGGGAACGCGGACTAGCGGGCCAAGAGACCCAGTACTTC.

The V gene is TRBV19, the J gene TRBJ1-1; TRBD1 is a possible D gene (6 bases). Germline V gene lookup returns CDR1 LNHDA and CDR2 SQIVND (reference sequence). Trimming removed 0 bases at V and 0 bases at J, with 14 bases between. The CDR3 length is 17 residues. The CDR3 region has the DNA TGTGCCAGTAGTATAGAGTCTAGGGGGGGAGTGAACACTGAAGCTTTCTTT. Its translation is CASSIESRGGVNTEAFF.

The CDR3 spells CASSLRGGTYEQYF. The CDR3 DNA reads as TGTGCCAGCAGTTTAAGGGGGGGCACCTACGAGCAGTACTTC. The rearrangement uses TRBV27 and TRBJ2-7; a possible D gene is TRBD2 (7 bases). The germline V gene encodes CDR1 MNHEY and CDR2 SMNVEV (reference sequence). V lost 2 bases to trimming and J lost 2 bases, with 10 bases between them. The CDR3 length is 14 residues.